This T cell receptor (beta chain) was recorded in a study of blood T cell repertoires in COVID-19. This clone appeared a few times. The CDR3 loop spans 16 amino acids. Germline CDR1 MDHEN, CDR2 SYDVKM. Trimming took off 5 bases at V and 0 bases at J, with 13 bases between the two ends. Some clones are missing from TCRdb's copy, which holds only in-frame ones; the method was immunoSEQ multiplex PCR. This table holds about 190,000 clones, 60% to 85% found once. Sequenced material: peripheral blood. This TCR came from a man aged 60-69 years with active or convalescent COVID-19. The chain combines TRBV28 with TRBJ2-2; perhaps TRBD2 as D (6 bases). CDR3 amino acids: CASSGLAPTNTGELFF. The CDR3 DNA reads TGTGCCAGCAGTGGTCTAGCGCCGACGAACACCGGGGAGCTGTTTTTT.